This T cell receptor (beta chain) was recorded in a study of T cells in Graves' hyperthyroidism and ophthalmopathy (dated by TCRdb to between 2018 and 2020). Background on the whole study: Peripheral blood was sampled at the time of initial diagnosis, prior to any treatment. To identify distinguishing TCR V-J signatures, a discovery cohort of around 100 patients was used, comprising 43 with Graves' ophthalmopathy and around 60 with stable Graves' hyperthyroidism. Prospective prediction of ophthalmopathy was tested in an independent validation cohort of approximately 18 hyperthyroidism patients and 17 patients who later progressed to ophthalmopathy. The roughly 100 discovery patients were divided at random into training and test sets in a 7:3 ratio. The study also compared thyroid tissue and blood T-cell repertoires from about six Graves' hyperthyroidism patients. Following sampling, methimazole starting at 30 mg daily was given to hyperthyroidism patients, and high-dose intravenous methylprednisolone was given to ophthalmopathy patients. According to the paper, TCR Vbeta CDR3 sequencing was carried out on some 130 peripheral blood samples, which came from approximately 41 ophthalmopathy, 80 or so hyperthyroidism and some 17 progressor patients. What the work shows at the level of the full study, not this receptor alone: In validation, the model predicted progression to ophthalmopathy with around 71% sensitivity and about 72% specificity, a median of approximately 6.5 months before onset. A 13 V-J signature model separated ophthalmopathy from stable hyperthyroidism, with over 85% sensitivity and 81% to 82% specificity in cross-validation and 80%/75% in testing. No statistical method was used to set the sample size in advance, and investigators knew the group allocation. Most expanded thyroid clonotypes (frequency above 0.001) were also detected in blood, suggesting blood repertoires may reflect thyroid immune responses.

This clonotype was seen only a few times. Its cognate antigen has yet to be identified. Base qualities are not at hand, and no much larger clone is one base apart. Stable Graves' hyperthyroidism was defined as no progression to ophthalmopathy during 18 months of follow-up. Hyperthyroidism patients were newly diagnosed, had a disease duration of under 2 months, and were aged 18 to 65 years. Any patient with an uncontrolled infection, another autoimmune disease, pregnancy or lactation was excluded. Diagnoses were established on the basis of clinical symptoms, serum thyroxine and TRAb, thyroid ultrasound, and orbital computed tomography. PBMCs were isolated from more than 8 ml of fresh peripheral blood by Ficoll-Paque density gradient centrifugation. Total RNA was extracted with Trizol reagent, and quality was checked on an Agilent 2100 Bioanalyzer. The V and J ends are trimmed by 5 bases and 5 bases, leaving 12 bases between them. The CDR3 goes from the cysteine to the phenylalanine over 13 residues. CDR3 DNA only is kept here, 39 bases in frame from base 1. Sequences MDHEN (CDR1) and SYDVKM (CDR2) are obtained from the germline V gene.

The TCR beta CDR3 regions were amplified from the RNA transcripts. A first-round RT-PCR of the TCR CDR3 used the HTBI primer set with the Qiagen OneStep RT-PCR kit. Libraries were constructed in a second round of multiplex PCR, after which size selection and purification were performed. Paired-end sequencing of the libraries was performed with 100 bp reads on an Illumina HiSeq2000. The paper's data handling went like this. SOAPnuke was used to process the raw data, throwing out any read that contained adapters or uncalled bases, had a mean Phred below 15, or lacked an exact constant-primer or identifier match. COPE v1.2.5 was used to merge high-quality paired reads, and clonotypes were defined as unique nucleotide sequences. MiTCR v1.1 was used to align the clonotypes against IMGT TRBV, TRBD and TRBJ reference segments. The analysis was restricted to V-J combinations with a frequency above 0.0001, which together covered 99% to 99.2% of the repertoires. The TCS score was defined as the ratio of F50 (clonal expansion) to E x V (chaos), calculated using BLOSUM62-based TCRdist between CDR3 peptides within each V-J. Welch's t-statistics and random forest reduced 500 to 550 V-J features to 10 to 15, which were used in a naive Bayes classifier (R e1071). Using fastp at Q25 and MiXCR, TCRdb reprocessed the public reads and kept productive beta chains. When rows share a CDR3 protein, they turn into one entry using the most common DNA and genes. What appears here as the V and J calls and clone size reflects TCRdb's work, not the paper's. This sample is represented by about 740,000 distinct CDR3 sequences; approximately 14% of them were singletons. Around 9.6% of the sample lies in the top ten.

The sequence was collected from a woman between 18 and 29 years old with Graves' hyperthyroidism. Recombination joined TRBV28 with TRBJ1-1; the D segment cannot be called with confidence. Sequencing was performed on blood. The bases are TGTGCCAGCAGTATGGGAGTCTATACTGAAGCTTTCTTT. It codes for CASSMGVYTEAFF.